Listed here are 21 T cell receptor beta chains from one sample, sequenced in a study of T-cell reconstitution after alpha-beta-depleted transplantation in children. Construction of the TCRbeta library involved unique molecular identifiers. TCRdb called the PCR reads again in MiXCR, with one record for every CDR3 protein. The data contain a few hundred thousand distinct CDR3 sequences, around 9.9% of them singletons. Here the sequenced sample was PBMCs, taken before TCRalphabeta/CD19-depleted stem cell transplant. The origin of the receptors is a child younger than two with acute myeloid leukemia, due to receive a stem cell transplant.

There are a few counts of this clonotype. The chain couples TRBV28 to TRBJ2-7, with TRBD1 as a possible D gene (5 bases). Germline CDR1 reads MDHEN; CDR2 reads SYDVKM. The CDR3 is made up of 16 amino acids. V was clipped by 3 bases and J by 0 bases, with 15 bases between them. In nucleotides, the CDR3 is TGTGCCAGCAGTTTCCAGGGAAGGGCGCTCTCCTACGAGCAGTACTTC. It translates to CASSFQGRALSYEQYF.

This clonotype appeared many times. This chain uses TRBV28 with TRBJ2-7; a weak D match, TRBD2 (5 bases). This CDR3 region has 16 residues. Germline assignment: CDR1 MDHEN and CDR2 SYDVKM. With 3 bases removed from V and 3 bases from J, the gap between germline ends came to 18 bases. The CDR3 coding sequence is TGTGCCAGCAGTTTCCTCCGGGCAACGGGGTTCTACGAGCAGTACTTC. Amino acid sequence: CASSFLRATGFYEQYF.

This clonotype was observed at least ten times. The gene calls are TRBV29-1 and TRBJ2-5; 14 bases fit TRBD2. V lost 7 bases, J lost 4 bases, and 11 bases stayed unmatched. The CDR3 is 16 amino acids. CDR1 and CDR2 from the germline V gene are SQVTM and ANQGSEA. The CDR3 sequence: CSAHGTSGSVVETQYF. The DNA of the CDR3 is TGCAGCGCTCACGGGACTAGCGGGAGCGTTGTAGAGACCCAGTACTTC. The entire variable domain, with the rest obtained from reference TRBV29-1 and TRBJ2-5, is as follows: SAVISQKPSRDICQRGTSLTIQCQVDSQVTMMFWYRQQPGQSLTLIATANQGSEATYESGFVIDKFPISRPNLTFSTLTVSNMSPEDSSIYLCSAHGTSGSVVETQYFGPGTRLLVL.

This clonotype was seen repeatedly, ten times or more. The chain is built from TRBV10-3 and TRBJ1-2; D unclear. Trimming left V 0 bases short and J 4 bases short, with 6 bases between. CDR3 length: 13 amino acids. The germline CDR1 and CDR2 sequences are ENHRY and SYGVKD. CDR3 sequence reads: CAISESRFYGYTF. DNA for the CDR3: TGTGCCATCAGTGAGTCTAGGTTCTATGGCTACACCTTC.

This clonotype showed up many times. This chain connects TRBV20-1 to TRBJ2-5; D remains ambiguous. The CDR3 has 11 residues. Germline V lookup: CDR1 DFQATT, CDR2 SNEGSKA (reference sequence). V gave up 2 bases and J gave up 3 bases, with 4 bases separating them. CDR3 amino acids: CSARQEETQYF. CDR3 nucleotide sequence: TGCAGTGCTAGACAGGAAGAGACCCAGTACTTC.

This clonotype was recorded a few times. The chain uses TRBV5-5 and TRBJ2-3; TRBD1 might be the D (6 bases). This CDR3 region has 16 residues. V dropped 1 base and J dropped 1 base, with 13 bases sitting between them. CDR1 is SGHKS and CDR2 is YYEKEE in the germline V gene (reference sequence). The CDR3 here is CASSLIQGVGTDTQYF. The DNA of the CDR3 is TGTGCCAGCAGCTTGATACAGGGTGTTGGCACAGATACGCAGTATTTT.

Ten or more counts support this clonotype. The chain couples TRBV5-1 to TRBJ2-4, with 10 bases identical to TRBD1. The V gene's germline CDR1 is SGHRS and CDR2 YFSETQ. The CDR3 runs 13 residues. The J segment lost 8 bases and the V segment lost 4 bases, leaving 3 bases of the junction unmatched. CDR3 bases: TGCGCCAGCAGCGACAGGGGGCAGGACATTCAGTACTTC. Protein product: CASSDRGQDIQYF.

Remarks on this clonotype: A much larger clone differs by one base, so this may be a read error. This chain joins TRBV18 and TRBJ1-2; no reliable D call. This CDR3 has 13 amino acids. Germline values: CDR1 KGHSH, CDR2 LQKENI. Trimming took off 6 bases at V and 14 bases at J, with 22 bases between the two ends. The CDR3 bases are TGTGCCAGCTCCTCGAGGACTCTTCTGGCCTTGACCTTC. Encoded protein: CASSSRTLLALTF.

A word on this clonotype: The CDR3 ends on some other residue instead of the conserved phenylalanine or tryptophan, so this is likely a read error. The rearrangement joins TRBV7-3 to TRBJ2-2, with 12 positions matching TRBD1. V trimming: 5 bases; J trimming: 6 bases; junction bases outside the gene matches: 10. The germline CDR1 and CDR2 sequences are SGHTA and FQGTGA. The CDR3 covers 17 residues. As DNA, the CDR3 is TGTGCCAGCAGCCCCCGGGACAGGGGGCGTTTTGCCGGGGAGCTGTTTCTT. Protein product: CASSPRDRGRFAGELFL.

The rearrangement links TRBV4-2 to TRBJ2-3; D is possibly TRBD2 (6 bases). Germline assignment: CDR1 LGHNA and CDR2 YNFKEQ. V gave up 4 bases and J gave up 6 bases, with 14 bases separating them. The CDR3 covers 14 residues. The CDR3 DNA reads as TGTGCCAGCAGCCGCCGGGAGCAAGGGGATACGCAGTATTTT. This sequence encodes CASSRREQGDTQYF.

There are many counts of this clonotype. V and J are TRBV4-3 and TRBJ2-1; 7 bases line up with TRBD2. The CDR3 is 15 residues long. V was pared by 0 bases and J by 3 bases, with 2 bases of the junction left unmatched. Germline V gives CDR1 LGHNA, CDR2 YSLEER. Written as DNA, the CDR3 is TGCGCCAGCAGCCAAGAACCGGGAGGCTACAATGAGCAGTTCTTC. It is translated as CASSQEPGGYNEQFF.

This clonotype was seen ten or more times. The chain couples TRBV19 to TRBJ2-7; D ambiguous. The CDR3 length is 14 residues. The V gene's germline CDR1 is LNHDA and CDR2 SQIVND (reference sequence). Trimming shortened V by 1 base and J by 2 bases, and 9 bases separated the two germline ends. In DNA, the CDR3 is TGTGCCAGTAGTATAGGGGTTAGGCCCTACGAGCAGTACTTC. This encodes CASSIGVRPYEQYF.

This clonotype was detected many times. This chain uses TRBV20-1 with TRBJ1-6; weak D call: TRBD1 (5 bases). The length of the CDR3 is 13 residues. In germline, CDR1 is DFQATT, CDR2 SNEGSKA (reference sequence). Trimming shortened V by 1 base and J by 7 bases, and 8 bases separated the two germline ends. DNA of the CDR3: TGCAGTGCTAGAGTGACAGCAAATTCACCCCTCCACTTT. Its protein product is CSARVTANSPLHF.

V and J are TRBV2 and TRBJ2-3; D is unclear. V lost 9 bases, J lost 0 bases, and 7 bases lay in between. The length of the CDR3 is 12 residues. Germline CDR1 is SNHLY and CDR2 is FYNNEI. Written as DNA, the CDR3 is TGTGCCAGAAACCCCAGCACAGATACGCAGTATTTT. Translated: CARNPSTDTQYF.

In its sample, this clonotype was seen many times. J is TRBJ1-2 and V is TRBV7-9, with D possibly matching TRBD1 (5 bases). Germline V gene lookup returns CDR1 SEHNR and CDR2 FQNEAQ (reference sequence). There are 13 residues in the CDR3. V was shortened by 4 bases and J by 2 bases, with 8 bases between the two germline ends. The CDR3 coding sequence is TGTGCCAGCAGCTCCCGACAGAACTATGGCTACACCTTC. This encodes CASSSRQNYGYTF.

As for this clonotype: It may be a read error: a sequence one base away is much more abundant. The CDR3 bases are TGTGCCAGCAGCCAAGAATGGGGGAACACAAATACGCAGTATTTT. This codes for CASSQEWGNTNTQYF. The genes are TRBV3-1 and TRBJ2-3; D possibly matches TRBD1 or TRBD2 (5 bases each). This CDR3 region has 15 residues. Germline assignment: CDR1 LGHDT and CDR2 YNNKEL (reference sequence).

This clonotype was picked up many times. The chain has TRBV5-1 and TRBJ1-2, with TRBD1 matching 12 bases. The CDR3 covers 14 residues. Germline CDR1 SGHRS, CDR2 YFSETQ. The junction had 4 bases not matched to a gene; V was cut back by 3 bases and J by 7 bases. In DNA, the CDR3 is TGCGCCAGCAGCTCCGGGACAGGGGGCCTTGGCTACACCTTC. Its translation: CASSSGTGGLGYTF.

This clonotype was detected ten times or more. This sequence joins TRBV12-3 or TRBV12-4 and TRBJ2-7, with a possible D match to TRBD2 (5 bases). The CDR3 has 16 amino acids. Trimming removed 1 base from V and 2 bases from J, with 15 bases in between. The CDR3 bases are TGTGCCAGCAGTTTAGACGGAGGCCTAGGTCCCTACGAGCAGTACTTC. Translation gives CASSLDGGLGPYEQYF.

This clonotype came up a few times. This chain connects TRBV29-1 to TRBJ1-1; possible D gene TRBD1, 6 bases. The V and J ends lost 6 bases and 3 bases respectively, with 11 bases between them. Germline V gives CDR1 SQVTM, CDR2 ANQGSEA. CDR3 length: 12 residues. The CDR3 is CSVGGRDTEAFF. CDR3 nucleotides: TGCAGCGTAGGGGGGAGGGACACTGAAGCTTTCTTT. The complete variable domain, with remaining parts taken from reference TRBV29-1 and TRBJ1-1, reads SAVISQKPSRDICQRGTSLTIQCQVDSQVTMMFWYRQQPGQSLTLIATANQGSEATYESGFVIDKFPISRPNLTFSTLTVSNMSPEDSSIYLCSVGGRDTEAFFGQGTRLTVV.

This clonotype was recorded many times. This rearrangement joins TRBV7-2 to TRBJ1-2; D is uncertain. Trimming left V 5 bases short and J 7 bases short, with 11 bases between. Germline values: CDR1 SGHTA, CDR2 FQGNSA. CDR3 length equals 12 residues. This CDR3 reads CASSLQRGGYTF. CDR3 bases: TGTGCCAGCAGCCTGCAAAGAGGTGGCTACACCTTC.

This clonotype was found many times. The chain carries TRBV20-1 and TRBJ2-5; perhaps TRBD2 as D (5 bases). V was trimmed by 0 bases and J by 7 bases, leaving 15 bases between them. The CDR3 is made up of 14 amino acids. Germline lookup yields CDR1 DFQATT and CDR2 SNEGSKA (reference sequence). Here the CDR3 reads CSARDRRGDTTQYF. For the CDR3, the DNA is TGCAGTGCTAGAGATCGACGGGGTGATACGACCCAGTACTTC.